The 5 T cell receptor beta chains below come from one sample, sequenced in a study of shared clonotypes between healthy human individuals. Profiled with immunoSEQ multiplex PCR; TCRdb holds only in-frame clones, not every one. The table includes hundreds of thousands of clones, 76% detected once. The sequenced sample consisted of PBMCs. These receptors originate from a woman between 40 and 55 years old in good health. Some clones in this sample may be carry-over from other donors' samples.

The chain combines TRBV29-1 with TRBJ2-3, with TRBD2 identical over 10 bases. The J segment lost 5 bases and the V segment lost 3 bases, leaving 11 bases of the junction unmatched. The CDR3 is 16 residues long. Germline CDR1 reads SQVTM; CDR2 reads ANQGSEA. The CDR3 is CSVDLPTSGSGDTQYF. In DNA form, the CDR3 reads TGCAGCGTTGACCTCCCGACTAGCGGGTCCGGAGATACGCAGTATTTT.

About this clone: This may come from a read error, since a much larger clone is one base off. This rearrangement joins TRBV18 to TRBJ1-1; 9 bases are shared with TRBD1. Germline loops: CDR1 KGHSH, CDR2 LQKENI. This CDR3 spans 13 amino acids. Losses at the gene ends were 6 bases for V and 3 bases for J; bases not matched to a gene: 2. The CDR3 sequence: CASSGQGDTEAFF. The DNA for the CDR3 is TGTGCCAGCTCGGGACAGGGAGACACTGAAGCTTTCTTT.

V and J are TRBV7-9 and TRBJ2-5, with unresolved D. Near its end, the DNA agrees better with TRBJ2-7, so the J call may be wrong. The CDR3 contains 15 residues. CDR1 is SEHNR, CDR2 FQNEAQ, per germline (reference sequence). The CDR3 region has the DNA TGTGCCAGCAGCCAACTGGCTGGGCTTTCCTACGAGCAGTACTTC. It is translated as CASSQLAGLSYEQYF.

V gene TRBV7-9 combines with J gene TRBJ1-5; D is unclear. From germline, CDR1 is SEHNR and CDR2 FQNEAQ (reference sequence). V dropped 4 bases and J dropped 0 bases, with 22 bases sitting between them. This CDR3 has 19 amino acids. CDR3: CASSCGRIGPLYSNQPQHF. As DNA, the CDR3 is TGTGCCAGCAGCTGCGGGCGGATCGGGCCCCTTTATAGCAATCAGCCCCAGCATTTT.

The V gene is TRBV30, the J gene TRBJ2-5; tentative D call: TRBD2 (5 bases). Germline V gene sequence: CDR1 GTSNPN, CDR2 SVGIG (reference sequence). The CDR3 is 13 residues long. V dropped 4 bases and J dropped 2 bases, with 11 bases sitting between them. In DNA, the CDR3 is TGTGCCTGGAACCGGGATTTTCAAGAGACCCAGTACTTC. Its protein product is CAWNRDFQETQYF.